These T cell receptor beta chains were read from a single sample in a study of neurological immune-mediated disorders. TCRdb reprocessed the 5' RACE reads with MiXCR, giving one entry per CDR3 protein. Of roughly 50,000 distinct CDR3 sequences in the sample, around 4.3% were seen once. The source material was PBMCs. Receptors originate from a woman in her sixties or seventies with multiple sclerosis. CDR3s include the opening cysteine and the closing phenylalanine or tryptophan. D genes are given only for firm matches. Clone size is given for some rows only: seen once, a few or many times, or a class if the clone is expanded.

size | J | V | D | CDR3 | DNA
many | TRBJ2-5 | TRBV7-2 | TRBD2 | CASSQHLAGSETQYF | TGTGCCAGCAGCCAGCACCTAGCGGGGTCGGAGACCCAGTACTTC
many | TRBJ2-2 | TRBV10-3 | . | CAITPSGRPNTGELFF | TGTGCCATCACTCCGTCAGGGAGACCGAACACCGGGGAGCTGTTTTTT
many | TRBJ2-1 | TRBV5-1 | . | CASSFGISTGNEQFF | TGCGCCAGCAGCTTCGGCATCTCCACGGGGAATGAGCAGTTCTTC
few | TRBJ1-1 | TRBV12-3/TRBV12-4 | . | CASNFMNTEAFF | TGTGCCAGCAATTTCATGAACACTGAAGCTTTCTTT
many | TRBJ2-1 | TRBV10-3 | . | CAISSGLSSYNEQFF | TGTGCCATCAGTTCAGGACTGAGCTCCTACAATGAGCAGTTCTTC
many | TRBJ2-7 | TRBV5-1 | . | CASSGTGSLYEQYF | TGCGCCAGCAGCGGAACAGGGTCCCTCTACGAGCAGTACTTC
many | TRBJ1-2 | TRBV5-1 | . | CASSSTGNYGYTF | TGCGCCAGCAGCTCCACAGGGAACTATGGCTACACCTTC
many | TRBJ2-1 | TRBV29-1 | . | CSVRPGAEQFF | TGCAGCGTGCGACCAGGGGCTGAGCAGTTCTTC
few | TRBJ2-7 | TRBV13 | . | CASSLVGGQSYEQYF | TGTGCCAGCAGCTTAGTTGGGGGACAATCCTACGAGCAGTACTTC
. | TRBJ2-3 | TRBV29-1 | TRBD2 | CSIRPAGADTQYF | TGCAGCATACGCCCGGCGGGAGCAGATACGCAGTATTTT
many | TRBJ1-4 | TRBV12-3/TRBV12-4 | . | CASSRGYEKLFF | TGTGCCAGCAGCCGGGGGTATGAAAAACTGTTTTTT
many | TRBJ1-1 | TRBV20-1 | . | CSATGAFF | TGCAGTGCTACGGGGGCTTTCTTT
many | TRBJ1-2 | TRBV10-2 | . | CASSDGGHYGYTF | TGCGCCAGCAGTGACGGAGGACACTATGGCTACACCTTC
many | TRBJ2-5 | TRBV20-1 | . | CSAHRGAYQETQYF | TGCAGTGCCCACCGCGGAGCATATCAAGAGACCCAGTACTTC
many | TRBJ2-5 | TRBV7-9 | . | CASSSLVGETQYF | TGTGCCAGCAGCTCCTTAGTAGGGGAGACCCAGTACTTC
many | TRBJ2-3 | TRBV9 | . | CASSVSGADTQYF | TGTGCCAGCAGCGTATCGGGGGCAGATACGCAGTATTTT
few | TRBJ2-3 | TRBV7-2 | . | CASSLVPSTDTQYF | TGTGCCAGCAGCTTAGTACCCAGCACAGATACGCAGTATTTT
few | TRBJ2-3 | TRBV5-1 | TRBD2 | CASRPGLAKDTQYF | TGCGCCAGCAGGCCGGGACTAGCAAAAGATACGCAGTATTTT
many | TRBJ2-3 | TRBV4-3 | . | CASSQVRSLERITDTQYF | TGCGCCAGCAGCCAAGTTAGATCTCTGGAGCGGATCACAGATACGCAGTATTTT
many | TRBJ2-1 | TRBV21-1 | . | CASSKLPLSGPYNEQFF | TGTGCCAGCAGCAAGCTCCCTCTTAGCGGTCCCTACAATGAGCAGTTCTTC
many | TRBJ2-5 | TRBV5-1 | . | CASRNLGGETQYF | TGCGCCAGCAGGAACCTGGGGGGAGAGACCCAGTACTTC
few | TRBJ2-3 | TRBV7-9 | TRBD2 | CASSSGGPEDTQYF | TGTGCCAGCAGCTCGGGGGGGCCGGAAGATACGCAGTATTTT
many | TRBJ1-2 | TRBV7-2 | TRBD1 | CASSDQTGGGYTF | TGTGCCAGCAGCGACCAGACAGGGGGTGGCTACACCTTC
few | TRBJ1-2 | TRBV5-1 | . | CASSLRGNYGYTF | TGCGCCAGCAGCTTGCGGGGGAACTATGGCTACACCTTC
. | TRBJ2-1 | TRBV27 | TRBD2 | CASSLSTSGTYNEQFF | TGTGCCAGCAGTTTATCTACTAGCGGAACCTACAATGAGCAGTTCTTC